This T cell receptor (beta chain) was identified during a study of technical replicates of blood from several donors. The assay was immunoSEQ multiplex PCR, and TCRdb's table has in-frame clones only and misses some. The data contain 65,000 to 85,000 clones, around 94% of them singletons. This CDR3 contains 13 residues. V was cut by 2 bases and J by 5 bases, with 12 bases left in between. Germline V gene sequence: CDR1 GTSNPN, CDR2 SVGIG (reference sequence). The gene calls are TRBV30 and TRBJ2-5; TRBD1 might be the D (5 bases). Sequencing was performed on T cells isolated from PBMCs. The TCR was taken from a human donor in good health. In DNA form, the CDR3 reads TGTGCCTGGAGTCGGCAGGGTGTCGAGACCCAGTACTTC. It codes for CAWSRQGVETQYF.